This entry features one T cell receptor beta chain sequence. Its antigen remains unidentified. Germline CDR1 is KGHDR and CDR2 is SFDVKD. With 5 bases removed from V and 0 bases from J, the gap between germline ends came to 11 bases. The length of the CDR3 is 15 residues. The entry originates in a study of CD8 T cells in Susac syndrome. RNA was extracted with the RNeasy kit, and a quantity of roughly 0.45 to 1 ug was reverse transcribed using random hexamers. TCRdb independently ran MiXCR on the immunoSEQ multiplex PCR reads; one entry per CDR3 protein. The sample lists 150,000 to 200,000 distinct CDR3 sequences; 90% to 95% were seen once. General observations from the study: The CD4+ T cell repertoire of patients with Susac syndrome showed no detectable clonal expansion.

The CD8+ and CD4+ T cells were negatively isolated, with the TEMRA cells enriched by FACS. The chain links TRBV24-1 to TRBJ2-3; D gene unclear. This clonotype was sampled from a human donor with Susac syndrome. Source material: CD4+ T cells from PBMCs. The DNA for the CDR3 is TGTGCCACCAGTGCTTATGAGGATAGCACAGATACGCAGTATTTT. It encodes CATSAYEDSTDTQYF.